This T cell receptor beta chain was sequenced during a study of CD8+CD57+ T cells in acquired aplastic anemia. Study in general: DNA per sorted CD4+ or CD8+ sample ranged roughly 0.18 to 30 ug, averaging about 3 ug.

Profiling of TCR beta VDJ combinations and CDR3 sequences used genomic DNA as template. TCRdb itself ran the reads through MiXCR, one entry per CDR3 protein. The profile covers 150,000 to 200,000 distinct CDR3 sequences, with less than 60% appearing a single time and around 1.8% taken by the ten largest. Patients picked for sequencing had shown CD8+CD57+ cell expansion detected by flow cytometry. Germline-derived CDR1 and CDR2 are PRHDT and FYEKMQ (reference sequence). Trimming pared 0 bases from V and 14 bases from J, leaving 11 bases between. The CDR3 contains 13 residues. The clonotype was recovered from a human donor with aplastic anemia. The source material was sorted CD4+, CD8+, or CD8+CD57+ T cells (not recorded which) from PBMCs. V gene TRBV13 combines with J gene TRBJ1-6, with no clear D. In DNA, the CDR3 is TGTGCCAGCAGCTTAGGCCAAAGTTTCACCCTCCACTTT. This encodes CASSLGQSFTLHF. The whole variable domain, remainder taken from reference TRBV13 and TRBJ1-6, is AAGVIQSPRHLIKEKRETATLKCYPIPRHDTVYWYQQGPGQDPQFLISFYEKMQSDKGSIPDRFSAQQFSDYHSELNMSSLELGDSALYFCASSLGQSFTLHFGNGTRLTVT.